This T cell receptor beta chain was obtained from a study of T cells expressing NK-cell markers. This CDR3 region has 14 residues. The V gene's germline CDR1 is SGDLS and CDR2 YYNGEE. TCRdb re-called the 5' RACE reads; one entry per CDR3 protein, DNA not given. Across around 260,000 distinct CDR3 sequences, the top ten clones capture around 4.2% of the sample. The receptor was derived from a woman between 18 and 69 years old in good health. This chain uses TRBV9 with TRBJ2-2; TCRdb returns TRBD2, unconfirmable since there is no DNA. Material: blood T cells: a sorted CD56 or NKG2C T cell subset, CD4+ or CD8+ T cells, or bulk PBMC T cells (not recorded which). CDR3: CASRSTSGSGELFF.